One sample yielded the 24 T cell receptor beta chains listed below, sequenced in a study of T cells in Graves' hyperthyroidism and ophthalmopathy. TCR beta CDR3 sequences were amplified from RNA transcripts. The HTBI primer set drove a first-round RT-PCR of the TCR CDR3. TCRdb used MiXCR to reprocess the multiplex PCR reads, holding one entry per CDR3 protein. The sample lists 600,000 to 700,000 distinct CDR3 sequences, about 14% occurring once. Sequencing was performed on blood. Receptor source: a middle-aged woman with Graves' ophthalmopathy.

This clonotype was seen many times. The genes are TRBV5-1 and TRBJ1-1, with TRBD1 matching 11 bases. The CDR3 length is 15 residues. Germline CDR1 SGHRS, CDR2 YFSETQ. J gave up 5 bases and V 4 bases, and 7 bases lay outside the gene matches. CDR3 amino acids: CASSPGQGAQTEAFF. CDR3 DNA sequence: TGCGCCAGCAGCCCTGGACAGGGGGCGCAAACTGAAGCTTTCTTT.

The chain combines TRBV2 with TRBJ2-2; TRBD2 aligns across 7 bases. CDR1 is SNHLY and CDR2 is FYNNEI in the germline V gene. With V trimmed by 6 bases and J by 7 bases, 8 bases remained unmatched. The CDR3 contains 14 residues. This CDR3 reads CASRTLSGFGELFF. In DNA, the CDR3 is TGTGCCAGCAGGACGCTTAGCGGGTTCGGGGAGCTGTTTTTT.

This clonotype was observed many times. The chain couples TRBV7-9 to TRBJ2-1, with 9 bases aligning to TRBD2. CDR1 and CDR2 from the germline V gene are SEHNR and FQNEAQ (reference sequence). Losses at the gene ends were 5 bases for V and 5 bases for J; bases not matched to a gene: 7. This CDR3 comprises 15 residues. The CDR3 DNA follows: TGTGCCAGCAGCCCCCGACTAGCGGAGGACAATGAGCAGTTCTTC. This codes for CASSPRLAEDNEQFF. Full variable domain (remainder filled in from reference TRBV7-9 and TRBJ2-1): DTGVSQNPRHKITKRGQNVTFRCDPISEHNRLYWYRQTLGQGPEFLTYFQNEAQLEKSRLLSDRFSAERPKGSFSTLEIQRTEQGDSAMYLCASSPRLAEDNEQFFGPGTRLTVL.

This clonotype has just a few counts. The CDR3 bases are TGCAGTGCTAGATTCACGGCGGACCTTTCCTACGAGCAGTACTTC. It is translated as CSARFTADLSYEQYF. The V call is TRBV20-1, the J call TRBJ2-7; no clear D gene. Trimming cost V 2 bases and J 1 base, with 15 bases left between them. Looked up from germline, CDR1 is DFQATT and CDR2 is SNEGSKA (reference sequence). This CDR3 has 15 amino acids.

The chain is built from TRBV7-2 and TRBJ1-1; D gene ambiguous. Germline lookup yields CDR1 SGHTA and CDR2 FQGNSA. This CDR3 has 14 amino acids. The germline V and J ends were trimmed by 5 bases and 10 bases, with 20 bases remaining between them. The CDR3 spells CASSPSLESLVAFF. DNA of the CDR3: TGTGCCAGCAGCCCGTCTCTGGAGAGTTTGGTAGCTTTCTTT.

The chain recombines TRBV5-1 with TRBJ1-3; D is unresolved. This CDR3 is built from 17 residues. CDR1 and CDR2 from the germline V gene are SGHRS and YFSETQ. The V gene lost 0 bases and the J gene lost 0 bases, with 13 bases spanning the gap. The CDR3 DNA reads as TGCGCCAGCAGCTTGGCTTCGGCGTCGAGCTCTGGAAACACCATATATTTT. Residues: CASSLASASSSGNTIYF.

This clonotype was seen at least ten times. The chain has TRBV28 and TRBJ2-1; 9 bases align to TRBD1. CDR1 and CDR2 (germline): MDHEN, SYDVKM. V shed 7 bases and J 8 bases; nucleotides not matched to a gene: 12. The CDR3 is made up of 15 amino acids. CDR3 sequence: CASNLGGQGQDEQFF. The DNA for the CDR3 is TGTGCCAGCAACCTCGGGGGACAGGGTCAAGATGAGCAGTTCTTC.

This clonotype was found a few times. The chain has TRBV7-8 and TRBJ2-4, with 7 nucleotides matching TRBD2. Germline-derived CDR1 and CDR2 are SGHVS and FQNEAQ. This CDR3 has 17 residues. V was clipped by 5 bases and J by 1 base; unmatched bases: 11. The CDR3 spells CASSEGLGIGAKNIQYF. The CDR3 DNA sequence: TGTGCCAGCAGCGAAGGACTAGGGATCGGGGCCAAAAACATTCAGTACTTC. The full variable domain, rest sourced from reference TRBV7-8 and TRBJ2-4, is GAGVSQSPRYKVAKRGQDVALRCDPISGHVSLFWYQQALGQGPEFLTYFQNEAQLDKSGLPSDRFFAERPEGSVSTLKIQRTQQEDSAVYLCASSEGLGIGAKNIQYFGAGTRLSVL.

The genes are TRBV6-2 or TRBV6-3 and TRBJ1-5; D remains unclear. Germline V gene lookup returns CDR1 MNHEY and CDR2 SVGEGT. There are 15 residues in the CDR3. V lost 2 bases, J lost 4 bases, and 12 bases lay in between. The CDR3 DNA follows: TGTGCCAGCAGTTACGAATCTACGGCGAATCAGCCCCAGCATTTT. Its translation: CASSYESTANQPQHF.

This clonotype was observed at least ten times. This chain uses TRBV5-5 with TRBJ1-1; D not certain. The CDR3 totals 11 residues. The V end was cut by 7 bases, the J end by 1 base, with 5 bases between. Germline V CDR1 and CDR2: SGHKS, YYEKEE (reference sequence). Here the CDR3 DNA reads TGTGCCAGCTTAGCGAACACTGAAGCTTTCTTT. This sequence encodes CASLANTEAFF.

This clonotype was seen a handful of times. The chain couples TRBV20-1 to TRBJ2-3; a weak D match, TRBD2 (6 bases). Germline values: CDR1 DFQATT, CDR2 SNEGSKA (reference sequence). There are 16 residues in the CDR3. The V and J ends lost 0 bases and 2 bases respectively, with 15 bases between them. In nucleotides, the CDR3 is TGCAGTGCTAGAGATTGGGCGGAGGGCGCCACAGATACGCAGTATTTT. Protein sequence: CSARDWAEGATDTQYF.

This clonotype was seen many times. The V gene is TRBV7-8, the J gene TRBJ1-5; no clear D gene. V was shortened by 3 bases and J by 2 bases, with 8 bases between the two germline ends. This CDR3 spans 14 amino acids. Looked up from germline, CDR1 is SGHVS and CDR2 is FQNEAQ. The CDR3 coding sequence is TGTGCCAGCAGCTTCGACCGCCGCAATCAGCCCCAGCATTTT. Its protein is CASSFDRRNQPQHF. The variable domain in full, completed from reference TRBV7-8 and TRBJ1-5, reads GAGVSQSPRYKVAKRGQDVALRCDPISGHVSLFWYQQALGQGPEFLTYFQNEAQLDKSGLPSDRFFAERPEGSVSTLKIQRTQQEDSAVYLCASSFDRRNQPQHFGDGTRLSIL.

This clonotype came up many times. CDR3 protein: CASGTTGAGELFF. CDR3 bases: TGTGCCAGCGGAACAACAGGGGCCGGGGAGCTGTTTTTT. The chain is built from TRBV28 and TRBJ2-2; 7 bases are shared with TRBD1. Per the germline V gene, CDR1 is MDHEN and CDR2 is SYDVKM. Trimming took 8 bases from V and 6 from J; bases not matched to a gene: 6. The CDR3 has 13 residues.

This clonotype was counted ten times or more. The rearrangement joins TRBV6-5 to TRBJ1-5; tentative D call: TRBD1 (5 bases). Germline V gene sequence: CDR1 MNHEY, CDR2 SVGAGI. The CDR3 sequence is 15 residues long. V lost 6 bases and J 5 bases, leaving 17 bases between the germline ends. The CDR3 loop is CASSFRRTGDQPQHF. The CDR3 nucleotides read TGTGCCAGCAGCTTTCGACGGACGGGGGATCAGCCCCAGCATTTT.

This chain uses TRBV5-1 with TRBJ2-2, with a tentative D call TRBD1 (5 bases). This CDR3 region has 14 residues. The germline gives CDR1 SGHRS, CDR2 YFSETQ. V gave up 0 bases and J gave up 6 bases, with 9 bases separating them. CDR3 loop: CASSLEGLPGELFF. For the CDR3, the DNA is TGCGCCAGCAGCTTGGAGGGGCTACCCGGGGAGCTGTTTTTT.

The sample holds many counts of this clonotype. V usage is TRBV6-2 or TRBV6-3 and J usage is TRBJ2-7; D uncertain. Trimming pared 2 bases from V and 6 bases from J, leaving 8 bases between. The CDR3 is 12 residues long. Germline assignment: CDR1 MNHEY and CDR2 SVGEGT. CDR3 sequence reads: CASSYLPGEQYF. The CDR3 nucleotides read TGTGCCAGCAGTTACCTCCCCGGCGAGCAGTACTTC.

Only a few counts were recorded for this clonotype. The rearrangement links TRBV6-1 to TRBJ1-3; 7 bases match TRBD1. Trimming at V came to 8 bases and at J to 1 base, leaving 8 bases not matched to a gene. The germline V gene has CDR1 MNHNS and CDR2 SASEGT. This CDR3 is 15 amino acids long. CDR3 loop: CASGAGTASGNTIYF. The CDR3 nucleotides read TGTGCCAGCGGGGCCGGGACAGCATCTGGAAACACCATATATTTT.

This clonotype has a handful of counts. The V gene is TRBV28, the J gene TRBJ2-4; weak D call: TRBD1 (5 bases). Trimming took off 5 bases at V and 8 bases at J, with 16 bases between the two ends. This CDR3 is 14 amino acids long. Per the germline V gene, CDR1 is MDHEN and CDR2 is SYDVKM. The CDR3 coding sequence is TGTGCCAGCAGTCTAGGGGCTACTAAAGACATTCAGTACTTC. It translates to CASSLGATKDIQYF.

The J gene is TRBJ2-7, the V gene TRBV4-1; 7 bases align to TRBD2. V was pared by 5 bases and J by 1 base, with 5 bases of the junction left unmatched. Germline CDR1 MGHRA, CDR2 YSYEKL. This CDR3 region has 14 residues. CDR3 in DNA: TGCGCCAGCAGCACTAGCGCGAAGTCCTACGAGCAGTACTTC. As protein: CASSTSAKSYEQYF.

V and J are TRBV6-5 and TRBJ2-5, with a tentative D call TRBD2 (6 bases). The CDR3 runs to 15 residues. Germline assignment: CDR1 MNHEY and CDR2 SVGAGI. The V and J ends lost 2 bases and 0 bases respectively, with 10 bases between them. CDR3 sequence (DNA): TGTGCCAGCAGTTACCGCGGGGTGTACCAAGAGACCCAGTACTTC. Its translation: CASSYRGVYQETQYF.

Ten or more counts support this clonotype. The V gene is TRBV11-2, the J gene TRBJ1-1; no reliable D call. Germline values: CDR1 SGHAT, CDR2 FQNNGV. V gave up 5 bases and J gave up 3 bases, with 7 bases separating them. This CDR3 has 12 residues. CDR3 sequence (DNA): TGTGCCAGCAGCCTCAAAGACACTGAAGCTTTCTTT. It codes for CASSLKDTEAFF.

This clonotype was observed at least ten times. The chain links TRBV15 to TRBJ2-4; TRBD2 agrees at 14 bases. This CDR3 region has 19 residues. The germline V gene has CDR1 LNHNV and CDR2 YYDKDF (reference sequence). The ends lost 4 bases at V and 1 base at J; junction bases unmatched: 9. CDR3 DNA sequence: TGTGCCACCAGCAACAGACTAGCGGGAGGGCTGGGGGCCAAAAACATTCAGTACTTC. Amino acids: CATSNRLAGGLGAKNIQYF.

Concerning this clonotype itself: At one end the junction does not follow the germline gene, possibly because of a read error. V usage is TRBV6-4 and J usage is TRBJ2-4, with 10 bases identical to TRBD2. Germline CDR1 and CDR2: MRHNA and SNTAGT. The CDR3 spans 15 residues. The CDR3 protein is CASSRGAGGENIRYF. DNA of the CDR3: TGTGCCAGCAGTCGGGGAGCGGGAGGGGAAAACATTCGGTACTTC.

The sample holds many counts of this clonotype. The CDR3 loop is CASNPGLTQETQYF. The DNA for the CDR3 is TGTGCCAGCAATCCGGGACTGACCCAAGAGACCCAGTACTTC. J is TRBJ2-5 and V is TRBV12-3 or TRBV12-4; tentatively, D is TRBD2 (6 bases). CDR3 length: 14 residues. V dropped 7 bases and J dropped 1 base, with 13 bases sitting between them.